The text below deals with one T cell receptor (beta chain). Its antigen is unknown. V was trimmed by 4 bases and J by 2 bases, leaving 14 bases between them. The length of the CDR3 is 15 residues. Germline V gives CDR1 SEHNR, CDR2 FQNEAQ (reference sequence). This record comes from a study of cytomegalovirus exposure and HLA in healthy donors. A multiplex PCR was run with 60 Vbeta primers and 13 Jbeta primers. The data were produced by immunoSEQ multiplex PCR, yet TCRdb's version contains in-frame clones alone and is incomplete. Of 95,000 to 100,000 clones in the sample, roughly 76% were seen once. Study-level points and caveats: Later work found most CMV-associated TCR beta chains apparently HLA-restricted. Associated with HLA alleles at 0.05 false discovery rate in a later analysis were 17,000 or so TCR beta sequences. It emerged from a later analysis that several of the most significant clusters appeared to be linked to common viral pathogens. Prediction of most subjects' HLA-A and HLA-B alleles by TCR beta sequences was reportedly accurate.

The chain employs TRBV7-9 and TRBJ2-5, with D perhaps TRBD2 (5 bases). The sequence was collected from a man aged 40-55 years in good health and CMV-seronegative. Sequencing input: PBMCs. As DNA, the CDR3 is TGTGCCAGCAGCTCCTCCGGGGTAGGGCAAGAGACCCAGTACTTC. This translates into CASSSSGVGQETQYF.